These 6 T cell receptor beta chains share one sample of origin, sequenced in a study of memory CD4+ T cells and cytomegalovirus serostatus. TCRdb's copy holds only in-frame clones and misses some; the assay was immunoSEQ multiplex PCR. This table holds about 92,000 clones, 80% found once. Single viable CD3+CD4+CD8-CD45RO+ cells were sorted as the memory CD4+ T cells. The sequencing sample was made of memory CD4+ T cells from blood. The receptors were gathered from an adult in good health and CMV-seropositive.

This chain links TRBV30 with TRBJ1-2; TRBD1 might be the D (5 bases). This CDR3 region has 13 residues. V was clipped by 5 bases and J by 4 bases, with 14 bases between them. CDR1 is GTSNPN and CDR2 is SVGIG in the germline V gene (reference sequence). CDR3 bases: TGTGCCTGGCGGGTGGGGGTTGGCTATGGCTACACCTTC. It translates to CAWRVGVGYGYTF. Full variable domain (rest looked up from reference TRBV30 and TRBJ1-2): SQTIHQWPATLVQPVGSPLSLECTVEGTSNPNLYWYRQAAGRGLQLLFYSVGIGQISSEVPQNLSASRPQDRQFILSSKKLLLSDSGFYLCAWRVGVGYGYTFGSGTRLTVV.

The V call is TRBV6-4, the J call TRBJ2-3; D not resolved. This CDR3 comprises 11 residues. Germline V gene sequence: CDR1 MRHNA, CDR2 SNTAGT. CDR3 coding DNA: TGTTACGGGTTTGGTTCAGATACGCAGTATTTT. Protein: CYGFGSDTQYF.

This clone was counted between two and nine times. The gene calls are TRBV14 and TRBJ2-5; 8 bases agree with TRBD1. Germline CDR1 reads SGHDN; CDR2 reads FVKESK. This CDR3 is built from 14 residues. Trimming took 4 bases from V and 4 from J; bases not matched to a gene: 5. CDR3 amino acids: CASSPMTGAETQYF. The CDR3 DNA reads TGTGCCAGCAGCCCGATGACAGGGGCAGAGACCCAGTACTTC.

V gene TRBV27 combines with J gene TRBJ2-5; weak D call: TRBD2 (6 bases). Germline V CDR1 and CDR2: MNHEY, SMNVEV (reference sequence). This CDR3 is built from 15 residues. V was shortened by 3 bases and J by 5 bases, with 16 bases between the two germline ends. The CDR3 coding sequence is TGTGCCAGCAGTTTCCTTGCGACTAGAACGGAGACCCAGTACTTC. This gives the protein CASSFLATRTETQYF.

Here the CDR3 DNA reads TGTGCCAGCAGCTCCCAGACTAGCGGGGAGCAAGAGCAGTTCTTC. This encodes CASSSQTSGEQEQFF. V usage is TRBV11-2 and J usage is TRBJ2-1; 11 bases fit TRBD2. The junction had 9 bases not matched to a gene; V was cut back by 4 bases and J by 10 bases. Germline V gene sequence: CDR1 SGHAT, CDR2 FQNNGV. The CDR3 extends over 15 amino acids. The variable domain in full, completed from reference TRBV11-2 and TRBJ2-1, reads EAGVAQSPRYKIIEKRQSVAFWCNPISGHATLYWYQQILGQGPKLLIQFQNNGVVDDSQLPKDRFSAERLKGVDSTLKIQPAKLEDSAVYLCASSSQTSGEQEQFFGPGTRLTVL.

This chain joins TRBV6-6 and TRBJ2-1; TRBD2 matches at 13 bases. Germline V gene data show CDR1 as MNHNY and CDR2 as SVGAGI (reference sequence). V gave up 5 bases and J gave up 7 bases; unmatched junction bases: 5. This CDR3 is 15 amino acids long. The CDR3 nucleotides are TGTGCCAGCAGTCGTCGGACTAGCGGGAGAAATGAGCAGTTCTTC. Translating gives CASSRRTSGRNEQFF.